This is a list of T cell receptor beta chains from one sample in a study of PD-L1 blockade in urothelial cancer. TCRdb's copy holds only in-frame clones and misses some; the assay was immunoSEQ multiplex PCR. The sample carries 25,000 to 30,000 clones, about 80% recorded once. Sequencing was performed on PBMCs, taken around atezolizumab (anti-PD-L1) treatment. All receptors derive from a man between 65 and 85 years old with urothelial cancer. Each CDR3 is given with its conserved first and last residue. The D gene is left open where the match is weak. Clone size is shown for a subset of rows, as once, few, many or a class of expanded clone.

J gene	clone size	D gene	V gene	CDR3 DNA	CDR3 protein
TRBJ2-5	NA	NA	TRBV6-5	TGTGCCAGCAGTTACTCCCTTACAGGGACGGAGACCCAGTACTTC	CASSYSLTGTETQYF
TRBJ2-7	NA	NA	TRBV5-6	TGTGCCAGCAGTATAGGAGGAACCTACGAGCAGTACTTC	CASSIGGTYEQYF
TRBJ1-1	NA	TRBD1	TRBV29-1	TGCAGCGTGGGGACAGGGGTGAACACTGAAGCTTTCTTT	CSVGTGVNTEAFF
TRBJ1-3	NA	NA	TRBV4-1	TGCGCCAGCAGCCCCATCCTCAGGGAGGCTGGAAACACCATATATTTT	CASSPILREAGNTIYF
TRBJ2-7	NA	TRBD2	TRBV9	TGTGCCAGCAGCGTAGACGGACTAGCGGACGAGCAGTACTTC	CASSVDGLADEQYF
TRBJ2-1	NA	NA	TRBV9	TGTGCCAGCAGCGTAGCCCTATCCTTCGATGAGCAGTTCTTC	CASSVALSFDEQFF
TRBJ2-1	NA	TRBD2	TRBV7-3	TGTGCCAGCAGCTTAAGGGCTAGCGGGAGGGGTGGCAATGAGCAGTTCTTC	CASSLRASGRGGNEQFF
TRBJ2-5	NA	NA	TRBV2	TGTGCCAGCAGTGAGAGGACATTCCGAACGGAGACCCAGTACTTC	CASSERTFRTETQYF
TRBJ2-5	NA	NA	TRBV9	TGTGCCAGCAGCGTAGCCTCCCAAGAGACCCAGTACTTC	CASSVASQETQYF
TRBJ1-5	NA	NA	TRBV2	TGTGCCAGCAGTGGGGAGTCCTATAGCAATCAGCCCCAGCATTTT	CASSGESYSNQPQHF
TRBJ1-4	NA	NA	TRBV27	TGTGCCAGCAGCAGGAGGGGGGGTGAAAAACTGTTTTTT	CASSRRGGEKLFF
TRBJ1-1	NA	NA	TRBV5-4	TGTGCCAGCAGCTTGGGACAGGTGAACACTGAAGCTTTCTTT	CASSLGQVNTEAFF
TRBJ1-5	NA	NA	TRBV19	TGTGCCAGTAGTGGACAGCTGAATAGCAATCAGCCCCAGCATTTT	CASSGQLNSNQPQHF
TRBJ2-7	once	NA	TRBV4-1	TGCGCCAGCAGCCAAGATTCATTGAGCTCCTACGAGCAGTACTTC	CASSQDSLSSYEQYF
TRBJ1-6	NA	NA	TRBV5-5	TGTGCCAGCAGACGACCCACTCCCGGGACACAGAATTCACCCCTCCACTTT	CASRRPTPGTQNSPLHF
TRBJ1-6	NA	NA	TRBV27	TGTGCCAGCAGCCGAACCGGGACAAGGAGCCGCTCCTATAATTCACCCCTCCACTTT	CASSRTGTRSRSYNSPLHF
TRBJ2-2	NA	NA	TRBV6-5	TGTGCCAGCTTAGAGGGAAACACCGGGGAGCTGTTTTTT	CASLEGNTGELFF
TRBJ2-5	once	TRBD2	TRBV5-1	TGCGCCAGCAGCTTGGCCGGGACTAGTCCCATGGGGTGGTACTTC	CASSLAGTSPMGWYF
TRBJ1-5	NA	NA	TRBV28	TGTGCCAGTCGACCGACTTACAATCAGCCCCAGCATTTT	CASRPTYNQPQHF
TRBJ2-1	NA	NA	TRBV12-5	TGTGCTAGTGGGGCAGGGACATTAAATGAGCAGTTCTTC	CASGAGTLNEQFF
TRBJ1-2	NA	NA	TRBV9	TGTGCCAGCAGCGCCACCCTGGGGAGTAACTATGGCTACACCTTC	CASSATLGSNYGYTF
TRBJ1-1	NA	TRBD1	TRBV10-3	TGTGCCATCAGTGCGGGGACAGGGGGTGATACTGAAGCTTTCTTT	CAISAGTGGDTEAFF
TRBJ2-2	NA	NA	TRBV5-1	TGCGCCAGCAGCTCCCTGGCGGGCTTAAACACCGGGGAGCTGTTTTTT	CASSSLAGLNTGELFF
TRBJ2-6	NA	NA	TRBV7-8	TGTGCCAGCAGCCGTGGGACATCTGGGGCCAACGTCCTGACTTTC	CASSRGTSGANVLTF
TRBJ2-7	few	TRBD1	TRBV18	TGTGCCAGCTCAGGACAGGGGGGTTCCTACGAGCAGTACTTC	CASSGQGGSYEQYF
TRBJ1-1	few	NA	TRBV19	TGTGCCAGTAGTATTCAGATGAACACTGAAGCTTTCTTT	CASSIQMNTEAFF
TRBJ2-1	NA	TRBD2	TRBV5-4	TGTGCCAGCAGCTCGGGTAGCGGGAGAGGAGGCTACAATGAGCAGTTCTTC	CASSSGSGRGGYNEQFF
TRBJ2-5	NA	NA	TRBV5-5	TGTGCCAGCAGCTCTAACTGGGCTCAAGAGACCCAGTACTTC	CASSSNWAQETQYF
TRBJ2-7	NA	TRBD1	TRBV5-4	TGTGCCAGCAGCCCCGGGACAGCCGTCTCCTACGAGCAGTACTTC	CASSPGTAVSYEQYF
TRBJ1-2	NA	NA	TRBV18	TGTGCCAGCTCCCCAAGAAACAGGGATAACTATGGCTACACCTTC	CASSPRNRDNYGYTF
TRBJ2-7	NA	NA	TRBV4-1	TGCGCCAGCAGCCCCCGTGGAACAGGCCTCTCCTACGAGCAGTACTTC	CASSPRGTGLSYEQYF
TRBJ2-2	NA	TRBD1	TRBV6-1	TGTGCCAGCAGTCCTACCACAGGGGCCACCGGGGAGCTGTTTTTT	CASSPTTGATGELFF
TRBJ1-5	once	NA	TRBV5-8	TGTGCCAGCAGCTTTGACAGCCCGCCCCAGCATTTT	CASSFDSPPQHF
TRBJ2-5	NA	NA	TRBV28	TGTGCCAGCACCTTGGGGGGGCGAGAGACCCAGTACTTC	CASTLGGRETQYF
TRBJ2-1	NA	TRBD2	TRBV2	TGTGCCAGCGGAACCGGGACTAGTTGGGGTGAGCAGTTCTTC	CASGTGTSWGEQFF
TRBJ1-6	NA	TRBD1	TRBV19	TGTGCCAGTAGGCCGACGAGACAGGGGCCGTATAATTCACCCCTCCACTTT	CASRPTRQGPYNSPLHF
TRBJ1-5	few	TRBD1	TRBV19	TGTGCCAGACAGGGGGCAGGCAATCAGCCCCAGCATTTT	CARQGAGNQPQHF
TRBJ2-6	NA	NA	TRBV7-8	TGTGCCAGCAGCCTCCTCTCCAGCTCTGGGGCCAACGTCCTGACTTTC	CASSLLSSSGANVLTF
TRBJ1-1	NA	TRBD1	TRBV7-2	TGTGCCAGCAGCCTGGACAGGGGAGGGACTGAAGCTTTCTTT	CASSLDRGGTEAFF
TRBJ2-1	NA	TRBD2	TRBV5-4	TGTGCCAGCAGCCCGATGGGACTAGCGGGAGTGGCCAATGAGCAGTTCTTC	CASSPMGLAGVANEQFF
TRBJ1-5	NA	NA	TRBV5-4	TGTGCCAGCAGCTCTCCAGATCAGCCCCAGCATTTT	CASSSPDQPQHF
TRBJ2-2	NA	NA	TRBV29-1	TGCAGCGCAAAGACAGACTCGAACACCGGGGAGCTGTTTTTT	CSAKTDSNTGELFF
TRBJ2-2	NA	NA	TRBV7-3	TGTGCCAGCAGCTTGGACAGTTCGAACACCGGGGAGCTGTTTTTT	CASSLDSSNTGELFF
TRBJ2-3	once	NA	TRBV11-2	TGTGCCAGCAGCAAGGGGACAGGGGGACTAGCGGGCTCAGATACGCAGTATTTT	CASSKGTGGLAGSDTQYF
TRBJ2-1	NA	TRBD2	TRBV30	TGTGCCTGGAGTCACCGTCGTCTAGCGGGAGGTAACAATGAGCAGTTCTTC	CAWSHRRLAGGNNEQFF